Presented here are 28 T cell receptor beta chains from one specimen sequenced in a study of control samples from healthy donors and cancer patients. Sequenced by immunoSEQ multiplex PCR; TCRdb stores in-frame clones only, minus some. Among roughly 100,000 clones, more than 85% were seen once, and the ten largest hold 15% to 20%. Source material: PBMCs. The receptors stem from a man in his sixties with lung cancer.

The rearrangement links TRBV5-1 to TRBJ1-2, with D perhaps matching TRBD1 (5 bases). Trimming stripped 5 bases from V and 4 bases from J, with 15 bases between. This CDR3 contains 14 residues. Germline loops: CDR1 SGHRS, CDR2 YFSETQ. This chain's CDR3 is CASRSGRDGYGYTF. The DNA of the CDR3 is TGCGCCAGCAGGTCGGGCAGGGACGGCTATGGCTACACCTTC.

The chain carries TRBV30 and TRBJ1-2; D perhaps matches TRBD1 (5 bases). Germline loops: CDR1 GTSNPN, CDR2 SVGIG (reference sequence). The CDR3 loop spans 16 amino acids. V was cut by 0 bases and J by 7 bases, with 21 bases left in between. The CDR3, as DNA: TGTGCCTGGAGTGTACGGACATTTCAAGGGGTACGTGGCTACACCTTC. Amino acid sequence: CAWSVRTFQGVRGYTF.

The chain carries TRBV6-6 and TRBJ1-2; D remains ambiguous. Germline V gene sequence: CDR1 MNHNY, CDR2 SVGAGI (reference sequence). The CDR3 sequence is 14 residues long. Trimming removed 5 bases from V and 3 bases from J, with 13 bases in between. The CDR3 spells CASSARTQDYGYTF. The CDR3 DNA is TGTGCCAGCAGTGCCCGGACCCAGGACTATGGCTACACCTTC.

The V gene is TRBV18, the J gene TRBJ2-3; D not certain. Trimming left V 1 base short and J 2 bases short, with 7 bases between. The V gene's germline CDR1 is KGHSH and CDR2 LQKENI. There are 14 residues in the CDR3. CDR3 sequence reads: CASSPLELTDTQYF. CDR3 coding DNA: TGTGCCAGCTCACCACTTGAACTCACAGATACGCAGTATTTT.

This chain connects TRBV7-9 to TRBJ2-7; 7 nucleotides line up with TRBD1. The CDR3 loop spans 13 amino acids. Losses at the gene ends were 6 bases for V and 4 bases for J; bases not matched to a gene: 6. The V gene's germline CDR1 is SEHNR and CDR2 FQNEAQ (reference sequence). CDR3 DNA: TGTGCCAGCAGTACCGGGACAGAGTACGAGCAGTACTTC. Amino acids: CASSTGTEYEQYF. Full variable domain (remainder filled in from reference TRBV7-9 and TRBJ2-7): DTGVSQNPRHKITKRGQNVTFRCDPISEHNRLYWYRQTLGQGPEFLTYFQNEAQLEKSRLLSDRFSAERPKGSFSTLEIQRTEQGDSAMYLCASSTGTEYEQYFGPGTRLTVT.

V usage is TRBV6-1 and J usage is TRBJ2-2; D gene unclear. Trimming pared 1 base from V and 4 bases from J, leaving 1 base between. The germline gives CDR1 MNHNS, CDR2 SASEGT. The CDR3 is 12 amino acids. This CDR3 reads CASSEVTGELFF. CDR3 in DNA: TGTGCCAGCAGTGAAGTCACCGGGGAGCTGTTTTTT.

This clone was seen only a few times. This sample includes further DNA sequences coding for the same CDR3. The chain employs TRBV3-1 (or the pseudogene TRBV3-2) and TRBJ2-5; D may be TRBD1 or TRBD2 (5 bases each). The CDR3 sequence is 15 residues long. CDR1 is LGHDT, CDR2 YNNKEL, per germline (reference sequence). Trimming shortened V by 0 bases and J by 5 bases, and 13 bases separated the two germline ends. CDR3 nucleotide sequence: TGTGCCAGCAGCCAAGACCCGGGGCCCCGGGAGACCCAGTACTTC. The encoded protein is CASSQDPGPRETQYF.

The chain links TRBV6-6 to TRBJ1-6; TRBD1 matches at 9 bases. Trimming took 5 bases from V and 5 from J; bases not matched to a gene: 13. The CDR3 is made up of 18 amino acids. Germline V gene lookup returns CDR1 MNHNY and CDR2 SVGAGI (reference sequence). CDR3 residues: CASSQPKSGTGHNSPLHF. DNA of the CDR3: TGTGCCAGCAGTCAGCCGAAATCCGGGACAGGGCATAATTCACCCCTCCACTTT.

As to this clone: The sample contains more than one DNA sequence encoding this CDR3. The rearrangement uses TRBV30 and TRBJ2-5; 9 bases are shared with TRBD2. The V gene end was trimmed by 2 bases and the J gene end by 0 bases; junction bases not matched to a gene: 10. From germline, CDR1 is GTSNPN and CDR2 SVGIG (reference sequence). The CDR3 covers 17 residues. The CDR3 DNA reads TGTGCCTGGAGTCTCGGACGTAGCGGGGGATACCAAGAGACCCAGTACTTC. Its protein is CAWSLGRSGGYQETQYF. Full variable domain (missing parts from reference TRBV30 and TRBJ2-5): SQTIHQWPATLVQPVGSPLSLECTVEGTSNPNLYWYRQAAGRGLQLLFYSVGIGQISSEVPQNLSASRPQDRQFILSSKKLLLSDSGFYLCAWSLGRSGGYQETQYFGPGTRLLVL.

The CDR3 nucleotides are TGCAGTGCTAGTCCGGACTTCACAGATACGCAGTATTTT. This encodes CSASPDFTDTQYF. The chain has TRBV20-1 and TRBJ2-3; D is perhaps TRBD2 (5 bases). V was clipped by 3 bases and J by 2 bases, with 9 bases between them. The germline V gene has CDR1 DFQATT and CDR2 SNEGSKA (reference sequence). This CDR3 comprises 13 residues.

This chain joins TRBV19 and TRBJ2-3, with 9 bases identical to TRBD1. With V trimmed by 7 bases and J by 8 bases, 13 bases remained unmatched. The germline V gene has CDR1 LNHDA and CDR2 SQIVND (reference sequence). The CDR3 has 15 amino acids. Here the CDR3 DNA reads TGTGCCAGTAAGCAGAAGGACAGGGGACCAGGTACGCAGTATTTT. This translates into CASKQKDRGPGTQYF.

Here the CDR3 DNA reads TGCGCCAGCAGACTCCAGCTCCAAGAGACCCAGTACTTC. Translation: CASRLQLQETQYF. V and J are TRBV5-1 and TRBJ2-5, with unresolved D. CDR1 and CDR2 (germline): SGHRS, YFSETQ. The V gene lost 5 bases and the J gene lost 1 base, with 9 bases spanning the gap. The CDR3 runs to 13 residues.

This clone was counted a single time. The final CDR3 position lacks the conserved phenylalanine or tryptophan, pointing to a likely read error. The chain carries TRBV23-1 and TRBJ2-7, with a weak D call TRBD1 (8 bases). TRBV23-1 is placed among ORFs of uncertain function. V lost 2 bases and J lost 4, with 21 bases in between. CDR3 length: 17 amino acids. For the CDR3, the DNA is TGCGCCAGCAGTCAACCTCGCCATACAGGGGGGGGTTACGAGCAGTACGGC. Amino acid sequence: CASSQPRHTGGGYEQYG.

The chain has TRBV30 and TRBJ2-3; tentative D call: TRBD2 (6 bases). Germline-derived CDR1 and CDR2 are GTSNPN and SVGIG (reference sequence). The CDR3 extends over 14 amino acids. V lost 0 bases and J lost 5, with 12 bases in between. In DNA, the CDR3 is TGTGCCTGGAGTGTTGCGGGAATAAAAGATACGCAGTATTTT. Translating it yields CAWSVAGIKDTQYF.

CDR3 loop: CASRLQGRSTGELFF. DNA of the CDR3: TGTGCCAGCAGATTACAGGGGAGGAGCACCGGGGAGCTGTTTTTT. The chain combines TRBV6-5 with TRBJ2-2; possible D gene TRBD1, 7 bases. Germline V CDR1 and CDR2: MNHEY, SVGAGI. This CDR3 is built from 15 residues. V was clipped by 6 bases and J by 4 bases, with 15 bases between them.

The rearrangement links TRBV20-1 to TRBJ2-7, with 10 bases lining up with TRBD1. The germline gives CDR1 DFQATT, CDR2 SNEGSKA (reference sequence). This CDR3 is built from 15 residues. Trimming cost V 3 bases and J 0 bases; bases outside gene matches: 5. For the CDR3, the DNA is TGCAGTGCTAGTAATGGGGACAGGGGCTCCTACGAGCAGTACTTC. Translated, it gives CSASNGDRGSYEQYF.

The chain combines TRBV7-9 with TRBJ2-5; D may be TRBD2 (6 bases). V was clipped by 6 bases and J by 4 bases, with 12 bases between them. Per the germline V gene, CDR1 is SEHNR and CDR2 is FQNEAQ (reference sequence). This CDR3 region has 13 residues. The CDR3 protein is CASRAFSGETQYF. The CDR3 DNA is TGTGCCAGCAGGGCGTTTAGCGGAGAGACCCAGTACTTC.

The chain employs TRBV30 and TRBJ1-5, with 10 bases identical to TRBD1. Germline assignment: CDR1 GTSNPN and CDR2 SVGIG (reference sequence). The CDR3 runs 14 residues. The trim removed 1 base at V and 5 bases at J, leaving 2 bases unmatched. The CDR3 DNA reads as TGTGCCTGGAGTGGGACAGGGGGTCATCAGCCCCAGCATTTT. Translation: CAWSGTGGHQPQHF.

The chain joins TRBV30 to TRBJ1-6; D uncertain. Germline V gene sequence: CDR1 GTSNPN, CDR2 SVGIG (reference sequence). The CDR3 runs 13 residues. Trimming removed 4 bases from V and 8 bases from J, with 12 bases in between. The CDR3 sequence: CAWIRGSHSPLHF. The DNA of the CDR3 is TGTGCCTGGATAAGAGGGTCGCATTCACCCCTCCACTTT.

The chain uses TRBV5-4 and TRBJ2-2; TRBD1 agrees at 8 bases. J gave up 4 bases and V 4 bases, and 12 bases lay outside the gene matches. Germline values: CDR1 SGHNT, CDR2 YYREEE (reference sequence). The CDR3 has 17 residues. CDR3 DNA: TGTGCCAGCAGCAATGTAGACAGGGGATCGGTCACCGGGGAGCTGTTTTTT. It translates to CASSNVDRGSVTGELFF.

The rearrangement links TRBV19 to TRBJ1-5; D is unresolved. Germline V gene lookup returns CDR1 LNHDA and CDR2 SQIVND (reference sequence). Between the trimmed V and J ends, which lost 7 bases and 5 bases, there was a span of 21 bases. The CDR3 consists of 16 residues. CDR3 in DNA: TGTGCCAGTACCGTTTTAGGAGTATCTTCATATCAGCCCCAGCATTTT. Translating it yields CASTVLGVSSYQPQHF.

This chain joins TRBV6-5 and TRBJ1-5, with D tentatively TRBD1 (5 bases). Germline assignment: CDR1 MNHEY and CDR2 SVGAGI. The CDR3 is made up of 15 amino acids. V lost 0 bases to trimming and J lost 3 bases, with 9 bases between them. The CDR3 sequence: CASSYSRQNNQPQHF. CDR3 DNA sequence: TGTGCCAGCAGTTACTCGAGACAGAACAATCAGCCCCAGCATTTT.

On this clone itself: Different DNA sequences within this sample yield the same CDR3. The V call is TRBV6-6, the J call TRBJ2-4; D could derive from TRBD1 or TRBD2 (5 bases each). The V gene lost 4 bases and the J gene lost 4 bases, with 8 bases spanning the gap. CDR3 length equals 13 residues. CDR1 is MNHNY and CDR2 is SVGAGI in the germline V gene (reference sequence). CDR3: CASSWDGKNIQYF. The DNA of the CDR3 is TGTGCCAGCAGTTGGGACGGTAAAAACATTCAGTACTTC.

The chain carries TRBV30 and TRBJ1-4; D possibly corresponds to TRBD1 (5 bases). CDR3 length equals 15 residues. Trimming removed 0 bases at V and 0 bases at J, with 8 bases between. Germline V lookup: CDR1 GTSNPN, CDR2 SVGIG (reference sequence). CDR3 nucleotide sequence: TGTGCCTGGAGTGTACTAGGGGCAACTAATGAAAAACTGTTTTTT. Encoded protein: CAWSVLGATNEKLFF.

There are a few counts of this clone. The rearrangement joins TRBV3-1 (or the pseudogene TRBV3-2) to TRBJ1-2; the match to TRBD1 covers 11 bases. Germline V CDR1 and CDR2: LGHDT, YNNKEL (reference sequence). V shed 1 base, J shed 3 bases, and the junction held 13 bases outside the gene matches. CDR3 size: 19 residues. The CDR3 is CASSQGPGQGESHDYGYTF. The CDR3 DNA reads TGTGCCAGCAGCCAAGGGCCGGGACAGGGGGAGTCACACGACTATGGCTACACCTTC.

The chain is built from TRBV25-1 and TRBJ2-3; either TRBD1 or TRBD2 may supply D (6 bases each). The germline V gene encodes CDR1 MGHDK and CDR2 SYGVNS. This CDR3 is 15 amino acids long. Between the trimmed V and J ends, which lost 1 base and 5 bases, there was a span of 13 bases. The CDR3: CASSESRGAGDTQYF. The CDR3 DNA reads TGTGCCAGCAGTGAATCTAGGGGGGCGGGAGATACGCAGTATTTT.

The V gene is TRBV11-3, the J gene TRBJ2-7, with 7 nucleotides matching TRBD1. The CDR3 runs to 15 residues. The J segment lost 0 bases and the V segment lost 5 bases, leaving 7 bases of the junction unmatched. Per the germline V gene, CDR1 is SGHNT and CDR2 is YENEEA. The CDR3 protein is CASSTGTASSYEQYV. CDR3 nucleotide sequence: TGTGCCAGCAGCACTGGGACAGCAAGCTCCTACGAGCAGTACGTC.

The DNA for the CDR3 is TGTGCCAGCAGTGTTCGAGCAGGGACAGATACGCAGTATTTT. Protein: CASSVRAGTDTQYF. V is TRBV2 and J is TRBJ2-3; a weak D match, TRBD1 (5 bases). Per the germline V gene, CDR1 is SNHLY and CDR2 is FYNNEI. The ends were cut back, 4 bases at V and 3 bases at J, with 11 bases in the middle. This CDR3 comprises 14 residues. The complete variable domain, with remaining parts taken from reference TRBV2 and TRBJ2-3, reads EPEVTQTPSHQVTQMGQEVILRCVPISNHLYFYWYRQILGQKVEFLVSFYNNEISEKSEIFDDQFSVERPDGSNFTLKIRSTKLEDSAMYFCASSVRAGTDTQYFGPGTRLTVL.